This T cell receptor (beta chain) was profiled in a study of blood T cell repertoires in COVID-19. V was shortened by 1 base and J by 1 base, with 11 bases between the two germline ends. Per germline, CDR1 SGHVS and CDR2 FQNEAQ. The CDR3 spans 16 residues. Seattle's enrolled individuals joined amid active infection and were then monitored longitudinally. Profiling relied on immunoSEQ multiplex PCR, and the TCRdb table lists in-frame clones only, not all of them. Here the sample spans nearly 250,000 clones, about 84% being singletons. The clonotype originates from a woman aged 80 or over with COVID-19, enrolled during active disease. The rearrangement uses TRBV7-8 and TRBJ2-1; D is possibly TRBD2 (5 bases). The sequencing input was peripheral blood. The CDR3 here is CASSLGGGTSYNEQFF. The DNA for the CDR3 is TGTGCCAGCAGCTTAGGTGGAGGAACATCCTACAATGAGCAGTTCTTC.